The source of this T cell receptor (beta chain) is a study of CD8 T cells in ankylosing spondylitis (dated by TCRdb to the late 2010s). Broadly, across the study: To find TCR variants linked to disease, the study profiled T cell receptor beta repertoires in ankylosing spondylitis patients and healthy donors. The full study cohort was made up of under 30 ankylosing spondylitis patients and 108 healthy donors. Peripheral blood was sampled, and synovial fluid was also collected from ankylosing spondylitis patients. The paper's findings and limits, for the study overall: Blood from ankylosing spondylitis patients appeared to be characterized by a TCR beta motif composed of about eight highly homologous amino acid variants. Significant enrichment of the disease-linked clones was reported in matched synovial fluid samples from ankylosing spondylitis patients. Some of the motif variants had been reported before in the synovial fluid and blood of reactive arthritis patients, a finding that suggests common disease-initiation mechanisms. In peripheral blood, the disease-linked clones were found at relatively low frequencies and had a CD8+ phenotype.

Notes on this clonotype: The target of this receptor is not known. No base quality information exists; no much larger clone differs at one position.

The germline V gene (reference sequence) specifies DFQATT as CDR1 and SNEGSKA as CDR2. Trimming at the junction amounts to 0 bases on V and 15 bases on J, and the germline ends lie 18 bases apart. Including the terminal cysteine and phenylalanine, the CDR3 comprises 13 residues. CDR3 DNA is the only sequence kept; it has 39 bases, read in frame from the first base. Sequencing took place on an Illumina HiSeq 2500. TCR beta libraries were prepared by quantitative 5'-RACE with molecular barcodes. As for how the authors treated the data: A new computational method, built on a probabilistic model of VDJ rearrangement, was used to identify disease-linked TCR variants. In-frame beta chains were kept once TCRdb had trimmed the public reads at Q25 with fastp and called clones with MiXCR. Rows with a matching CDR3 protein are joined into one entry that keeps the most common DNA and genes. The V and J calls reflect TCRdb's pipeline rather than the authors' work. Across this sample there are 350,000 or so distinct CDR3 sequences, with about 15% seen only once. 0.9% to 1.2% of the sample comes from the top ten.

The sample consisted of blood, either unsorted or a sorted T cell fraction (not recorded which). The sequence links TRBV20-1 to TRBJ2-1, with the D assignment possibly TRBD1 or TRBD2, given 7 matching bases for each. The sequence was obtained from a male donor with ankylosing spondylitis or in good health (not recorded which). In nucleotides, the sequence is TGCAGTGCTAGAGATCGAGGGGGCGGGAGAGGGTTCTTC. Translated, this gives CSARDRGGGRGFF.